This T cell receptor (beta chain) was observed in a study of control samples from healthy donors and cancer patients. Clones were sequenced by immunoSEQ multiplex PCR, and TCRdb holds only the in-frame ones, with some missing. Here the sample spans some 100,000 clones, 90% being singletons. CDR3 size: 11 residues. V lost 9 bases, J lost 3 bases, and 2 bases stayed unmatched. Germline values: CDR1 MNHEY, CDR2 SVGAGI. The receptor was derived from a human donor in good health. The donor label of this sample is uncertain. The specimen was blood. The chain couples TRBV6-5 to TRBJ2-7, with 7 bases fitting TRBD1. CDR3: CASTGVYEQYF. The CDR3 DNA follows: TGTGCCAGTACAGGGGTCTACGAGCAGTACTTC.